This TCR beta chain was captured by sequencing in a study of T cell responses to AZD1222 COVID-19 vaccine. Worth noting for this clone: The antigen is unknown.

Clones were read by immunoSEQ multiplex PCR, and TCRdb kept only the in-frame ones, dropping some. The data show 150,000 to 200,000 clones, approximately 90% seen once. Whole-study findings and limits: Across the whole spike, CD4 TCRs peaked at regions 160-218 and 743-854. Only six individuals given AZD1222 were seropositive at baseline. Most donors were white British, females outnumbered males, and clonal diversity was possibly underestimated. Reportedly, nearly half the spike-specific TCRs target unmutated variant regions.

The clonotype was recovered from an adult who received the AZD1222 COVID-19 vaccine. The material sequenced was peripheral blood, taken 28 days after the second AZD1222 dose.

The DNA of the CDR3 is TGTGCCAGCACCCCGGGGGGATTCGATTCACCCCTCCACTTT. Translated, it gives CASTPGGFDSPLHF. The V call is TRBV11-2, the J call TRBJ1-6; a weak D match, TRBD1 (5 bases). Deletions cut 7 bases from V and 8 bases from J, with 15 bases between. The germline CDR1 and CDR2 sequences are SGHAT and FQNNGV. CDR3 length: 14 amino acids.